This is a list of T cell receptor beta chains from one sample in a study of T cell responses to AZD1222 COVID-19 vaccine. Measured with immunoSEQ multiplex PCR; TCRdb has only the in-frame clones, and not every one. The profile covers about 60,000 clones, with around 87% appearing a single time and around 15% taken by the ten largest. The source material was peripheral blood, sampled on day 0 of AZD1222 vaccination. The receptors here all came from an adult in good health. Both conserved end residues are part of each CDR3. The order of the fields is D gene, V gene, J gene, clone size, CDR3 protein, CDR3 DNA. A D gene is named only where the DNA matches it firmly. Some rows mark clone size as missing; the rest say once, few, many or name a class of expanded clone.

>TRBD2|TRBV28|TRBJ2-5|-
CASSGLASETQYF
TGTGCCAGCAGTGGACTAGCGTCAGAGACCCAGTACTTC
>-|TRBV7-2|TRBJ2-1|-
CASSLVRGASSYNEQFF
TGTGCCAGCAGCTTAGTTCGGGGGGCGAGCTCCTACAATGAGCAGTTCTTC
>-|TRBV6-5|TRBJ1-6|few
CASSFRGGDSPLHF
TGTGCCAGCAGTTTTAGGGGCGGCGATTCACCCCTCCACTTT
>-|TRBV30|TRBJ1-3|once
CAWSEGGANTIYF
TGTGCCTGGAGTGAGGGGGGCGCGAACACCATATATTTT
>-|TRBV10-3|TRBJ2-7|-
CAISEASYEQYF
TGTGCCATCAGTGAGGCTTCCTACGAGCAGTACTTC
>TRBD1|TRBV28|TRBJ1-5|few
CASSHGQGFNQPQHF
TGTGCCAGCAGCCACGGACAGGGGTTCAATCAGCCCCAGCATTTT
>TRBD1|TRBV4-3|TRBJ1-1|-
CASSQGMGGQANTEAFF
TGCGCCAGCAGCCAAGGGATGGGCGGACAGGCAAACACTGAAGCTTTCTTT
>TRBD1|TRBV6-5|TRBJ2-5|-
CASSYHPGQGQETQYF
TGTGCCAGCAGTTACCACCCGGGACAGGGACAAGAGACCCAGTACTTC
>-|TRBV19|TRBJ2-1|once
CASRSRGSYNEQFF
TGTGCCAGTCGCTCTAGGGGCTCCTACAATGAGCAGTTCTTC
>-|TRBV19|TRBJ2-5|-
CASSVSGWGRETQYF
TGTGCCAGTAGTGTCTCGGGGTGGGGCCGAGAGACCCAGTACTTC
>-|TRBV6-1|TRBJ1-3|-
CASSEADGFSGNTIYF
TGTGCCAGCAGTGAAGCGGACGGATTCTCTGGAAACACCATATATTTT
>-|TRBV6-6|TRBJ2-1|-
CASSYTGGYNEQFF
TGTGCCAGCAGTTACACCGGCGGATACAATGAGCAGTTCTTC
>TRBD1|TRBV18|TRBJ1-3|-
CASSGQAPGNTIYF
TGTGCCAGCTCAGGACAGGCCCCTGGAAACACCATATATTTT
>-|TRBV2|TRBJ2-5|-
CASRGEGETQYF
TGTGCCAGCAGGGGGGAAGGAGAGACCCAGTACTTC
>-|TRBV6-5|TRBJ2-5|-
CASSYSTLRGETQYF
TGTGCCAGCAGTTACTCGACCCTGAGGGGAGAGACCCAGTACTTC
>TRBD1|TRBV7-3|TRBJ1-1|-
CASSLMTGGEAFF
TGTGCCAGCAGCTTAATGACAGGGGGCGAAGCTTTCTTT
>TRBD2|TRBV6-5|TRBJ2-2|-
CASSLREMDTGELFF
TGTGCCAGCAGTTTGCGGGAGATGGACACCGGGGAGCTGTTTTTT
>-|TRBV4-2|TRBJ1-1|-
CASSQDPPPGQTEAFF
TGTGCCAGCAGCCAAGATCCCCCTCCAGGGCAAACTGAAGCTTTCTTT
>-|TRBV18|TRBJ1-1|-
CASSPGFMNTEAFF
TGTGCCAGCTCACCGGGATTCATGAACACTGAAGCTTTCTTT
>-|TRBV9|TRBJ1-5|-
CASSVNPGYSNQPQHF
TGTGCCAGCAGCGTAAATCCGGGCTATAGCAATCAGCCCCAGCATTTT
>TRBD1|TRBV27|TRBJ1-6|-
CASSSIDGDRKNSPLHF
TGTGCCAGCAGTTCGATAGATGGGGACAGGAAGAATTCACCCCTCCACTTT
>-|TRBV6-2/TRBV6-3|TRBJ1-2|-
CASSYLEGIYGYTF
TGTGCCAGCAGTTACTTGGAGGGGATCTATGGCTACACCTTC
>TRBD1|TRBV9|TRBJ1-1|-
CASSVQGVEDTEAFF
TGTGCCAGCAGCGTCCAGGGGGTGGAGGACACTGAAGCTTTCTTT
>-|TRBV6-2/TRBV6-3|TRBJ2-2|-
CASSYSGKRELFF
TGTGCCAGCAGTTACTCTGGGAAAAGGGAGCTGTTTTTT